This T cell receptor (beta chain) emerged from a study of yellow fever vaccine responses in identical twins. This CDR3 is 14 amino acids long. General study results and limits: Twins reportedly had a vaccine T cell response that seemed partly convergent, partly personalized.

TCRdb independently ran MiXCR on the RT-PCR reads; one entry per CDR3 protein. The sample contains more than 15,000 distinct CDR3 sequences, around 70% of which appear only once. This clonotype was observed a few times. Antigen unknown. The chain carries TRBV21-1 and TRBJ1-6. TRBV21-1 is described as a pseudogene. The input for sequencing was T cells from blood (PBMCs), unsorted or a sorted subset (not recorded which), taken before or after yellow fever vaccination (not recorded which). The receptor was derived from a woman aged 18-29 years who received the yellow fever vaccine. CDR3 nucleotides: TGTGCCAGCAGCAAATTGAAAGATAATTCACCCCTCCACTTT. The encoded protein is CASSKLKDNSPLHF.